The 19 T cell receptor beta chains presented below share a single source sample, sequenced in a study of blood T cell repertoires in COVID-19. Sequencing was performed with immunoSEQ multiplex PCR; in TCRdb, only in-frame clones are kept and a portion is missing. This sample has approximately 260,000 clones, with about 90% found just once. The specimen was peripheral blood. The origin of the receptors is a man in his sixties who had recovered from COVID-19.

This clone is a singleton in its sample. The chain links TRBV19 to TRBJ2-7; maybe TRBD1 (6 bases). Trimming shortened V by 5 bases and J by 7 bases, and 15 bases separated the two germline ends. The CDR3 runs to 13 residues. The germline gives CDR1 LNHDA, CDR2 SQIVND (reference sequence). The CDR3 region has the DNA TGTGCCAGTAGTCGGACAGCGGTTAGGGAGCAGTACTTC. This sequence encodes CASSRTAVREQYF.

A single count supports this clone. V and J are TRBV5-1 and TRBJ2-6, with D unclear. The V gene lost 1 base and the J gene lost 0 bases, with 8 bases spanning the gap. CDR1 SGHRS and CDR2 YFSETQ come from the germline V gene. This CDR3 comprises 16 residues. CDR3 loop: CASSLSGSSGANVLTF. The DNA for the CDR3 is TGCGCCAGCAGCTTGTCAGGAAGCTCTGGGGCCAACGTCCTGACTTTC.

V usage is TRBV24-1 and J usage is TRBJ2-3, with 12 bases identical to TRBD2. Germline V gene sequence: CDR1 KGHDR, CDR2 SFDVKD. The length of the CDR3 is 18 residues. J lost 5 bases, V lost 1 base, and 9 bases had no gene match. The chain's CDR3 is CATSDLASGGAGQDTQYF. The CDR3 DNA reads as TGTGCCACCAGTGATTTAGCTAGCGGGGGGGCGGGGCAAGATACGCAGTATTTT.

Of note for this clone: The same CDR3 can be traced to other DNA sequences in this sample. This CDR3 reads CSVVSEGGYTF. CDR3 DNA: TGCAGCGTTGTATCAGAGGGAGGCTACACCTTC. This chain connects TRBV29-1 to TRBJ1-2; D gene unclear. This CDR3 spans 11 amino acids. Per germline, CDR1 SQVTM and CDR2 ANQGSEA. V was trimmed by 4 bases and J by 8 bases, leaving 11 bases between them.

This clone was detected once. The chain has TRBV5-1 and TRBJ1-3; TRBD1 matches at 7 bases. Trimming cost V 4 bases and J 0 bases; bases outside gene matches: 10. The CDR3 runs to 17 residues. The germline V gene encodes CDR1 SGHRS and CDR2 YFSETQ. The chain's CDR3 is CASSPRDSSSSGNTIYF. The CDR3, as DNA: TGCGCCAGCAGCCCAAGGGACAGCTCAAGCTCTGGAAACACCATATATTTT.

This clone showed up just once. The V call is TRBV24-1, the J call TRBJ2-5; tentative D call: TRBD1 (5 bases). V lost 0 bases and J 1 base, leaving 11 bases between the germline ends. Germline V gene sequence: CDR1 KGHDR, CDR2 SFDVKD. The CDR3 length is 16 residues. Here the CDR3 reads CATSDLSVQGQETQYF. The CDR3 DNA follows: TGTGCCACCAGTGATTTGTCAGTCCAGGGCCAAGAGACCCAGTACTTC.

The J gene is TRBJ1-2, the V gene TRBV3-1 (or the pseudogene TRBV3-2), with D perhaps matching TRBD1 (6 bases). CDR3 size: 14 residues. Germline V lookup: CDR1 LGHDT, CDR2 YNNKEL (reference sequence). V lost 4 bases to trimming and J lost 2 bases, with 11 bases between them. The CDR3 reads CASSPGTGNYGYTF. The CDR3 nucleotides are TGTGCCAGCAGCCCGGGCACAGGGAACTATGGCTACACCTTC.

V usage is TRBV29-1 and J usage is TRBJ2-1; tentative D call: TRBD1 (5 bases). Germline lookup yields CDR1 SQVTM and CDR2 ANQGSEA. V lost 3 bases to trimming and J lost 10 bases, with 13 bases between them. The CDR3 covers 12 residues. In nucleotides, the CDR3 is TGCAGCGTTGACAAGCTCCCAGGGGAGCAGTTCTTC. This gives the protein CSVDKLPGEQFF.

The gene calls are TRBV7-2 and TRBJ2-4, with D tentatively TRBD1 (6 bases). The germline gives CDR1 SGHTA, CDR2 FQGNSA. Trimming left V 4 bases short and J 12 bases short, with 10 bases between. This CDR3 comprises 11 residues. Written as DNA, the CDR3 is TGTGCCAGCAGCTCGAGGGGGTATCAGTACTTC. It encodes CASSSRGYQYF. Combining the CDR3 with reference TRBV7-2 and TRBJ2-4 gives the whole variable domain GAGVSQSPSNKVTEKGKDVELRCDPISGHTALYWYRQSLGQGLEFLIYFQGNSAPDKSGLPSDRFSAERTGGSVSTLTIQRTQQEDSAVYLCASSSRGYQYFGAGTRLSVL.

This chain connects TRBV5-5 to TRBJ1-2, with D hard to call. The length of the CDR3 is 15 residues. Looked up from germline, CDR1 is SGHKS and CDR2 is YYEKEE (reference sequence). Trimming took 0 bases from V and 5 from J, leaving 14 bases between them. As DNA, the CDR3 is TGTGCCAGCAGCTTGGTACTCAATGAAGTGTATGGCTACACCTTC. Its protein product is CASSLVLNEVYGYTF.

The V call is TRBV3-1 (or the pseudogene TRBV3-2), the J call TRBJ2-5; the match to TRBD1 covers 8 bases. The CDR3 runs to 15 residues. The V gene end was trimmed by 1 base and the J gene end by 0 bases; junction bases not matched to a gene: 1. Germline V gives CDR1 LGHDT, CDR2 YNNKEL (reference sequence). CDR3 protein: CASSQGQGYQETQYF. In DNA form, the CDR3 reads TGTGCCAGCAGCCAAGGACAGGGGTACCAAGAGACCCAGTACTTC.

This chain connects TRBV6-6 to TRBJ1-2; D ambiguous. Trimming shortened V by 4 bases and J by 2 bases, and 14 bases separated the two germline ends. The V gene's germline CDR1 is MNHNY and CDR2 SVGAGI (reference sequence). The CDR3 spans 15 residues. In nucleotides, the CDR3 is TGTGCCAGCAGTTCGAGGGCTGGGGTGAACTATGGCTACACCTTC. It yields the protein CASSSRAGVNYGYTF.

This clone was picked up one time. V gene TRBV5-1 combines with J gene TRBJ2-7; 7 bases match TRBD1. The V segment lost 3 bases and the J segment 1 base; nucleotides outside the gene matches: 7. The CDR3 runs to 15 residues. Germline values: CDR1 SGHRS, CDR2 YFSETQ. The CDR3 region is CASSSFATGSYEQYF. The CDR3 DNA follows: TGCGCCAGCAGCTCCTTTGCGACAGGGTCCTACGAGCAGTACTTC.

The count of this clone is one. The V gene is TRBV24-1, the J gene TRBJ1-1; no clear D gene. Germline V gene sequence: CDR1 KGHDR, CDR2 SFDVKD. Deletions cut 3 bases from V and 7 bases from J, with 11 bases between. This CDR3 spans 13 amino acids. The CDR3 sequence is CATSDSRTVEAFF. The CDR3 DNA follows: TGTGCCACCAGTGATAGCAGAACAGTTGAAGCTTTCTTT.

The V call is TRBV7-9, the J call TRBJ2-1; 8 nucleotides line up with TRBD1. Germline CDR1 reads SEHNR; CDR2 reads FQNEAQ (reference sequence). The junction had 3 bases not matched to a gene; V was cut back by 3 bases and J by 5 bases. This CDR3 region has 14 residues. The CDR3 DNA reads as TGTGCCAGCAGCTTGAGACAGGGGAACAATGAGCAGTTCTTC. Protein product: CASSLRQGNNEQFF.

This rearrangement joins TRBV4-1 to TRBJ2-7, with TRBD1 matching over 12 bases. The CDR3 consists of 17 residues. V gave up 3 bases and J gave up 7 bases; unmatched junction bases: 13. Germline V gene data show CDR1 as MGHRA and CDR2 as YSYEKL. The CDR3 sequence: CASSHHPGQGAWGEQYF. Written as DNA, the CDR3 is TGCGCCAGCAGCCACCATCCGGGACAGGGGGCCTGGGGAGAGCAGTACTTC.

The table lists this clone with a count of one. This sequence joins TRBV6-5 and TRBJ1-3; the D gene is possibly TRBD1 (5 bases). Deletions cut 1 base from V and 0 bases from J, with 10 bases between. Germline CDR1 is MNHEY and CDR2 is SVGAGI. The CDR3 has 16 residues. The CDR3 loop is CASSYWGQSSGNTIYF. The CDR3 nucleotides read TGTGCCAGCAGTTACTGGGGCCAGAGCTCTGGAAACACCATATATTTT.

The rearrangement uses TRBV28 and TRBJ2-7; 8 nucleotides line up with TRBD1. CDR3 size: 13 residues. Per the germline V gene, CDR1 is MDHEN and CDR2 is SYDVKM. V shed 10 bases, J shed 5 bases, and the junction held 10 bases outside the gene matches. CDR3 sequence reads: CANAPTGGDEQYF. The CDR3, as DNA: TGTGCCAACGCGCCCACAGGGGGTGACGAGCAGTACTTC.

The V call is TRBV5-1, the J call TRBJ2-2, with D possibly being TRBD2 (5 bases). The CDR3 contains 16 residues. V was pared by 0 bases and J by 0 bases, with 9 bases between. In germline, CDR1 is SGHRS, CDR2 YFSETQ. The CDR3 region has the DNA TGCGCCAGCAGCTTGGCCTGGACTGCGAACACCGGGGAGCTGTTTTTT. The encoded protein is CASSLAWTANTGELFF.